The rows below give T cell receptor beta chains drawn from one sample of a study of regulatory T cells in long-lasting Graves disease. TCRdb reanalysed the multiplex PCR reads using MiXCR and keeps one entry per CDR3 protein. The table shows some 490,000 distinct CDR3 sequences, with 12% occurring only once. This sample also belongs to another study, concerning T cells in Graves' hyperthyroidism and ophthalmopathy.

Sample: peripheral blood mononuclear cells (PBMCs), taken at new diagnosis, from a patient treated with antithyroid drugs. The origin of the receptors is a woman between 25 and 40 years old with Graves disease. The CDR3 runs from the conserved cysteine through the conserved F or W. D genes are given only for firm matches. Where a row states a size, it is once, few, many or the class of an expanded clone; other rows omit it.

few	TRBV24-1	.	TRBJ2-7	TGTGCCACCAGTGACTGCGACAGGTGGAAAGGTTCAGGGCAGTTCTCCTACGAGCAGTACTTC	CATSDCDRWKGSGQFSYEQYF
.	TRBV15	.	TRBJ2-7	TGTGCCACCAGCAGAGCTAGCTGGCCGACAGGTGGGAGCTCCTACGAGCAGTACTTC	CATSRASWPTGGSSYEQYF
many	TRBV3-1	TRBD2	TRBJ2-5	TGTGCCAGCAGCCGTTGGACTAGCGGGAGGTCAAAAGAGACCCAGTACTTC	CASSRWTSGRSKETQYF
few	TRBV7-9	TRBD2	TRBJ2-7	TGTGCCAGCAGCTTCACTCATGAACTAGCGGCCGAGCAGTACTTC	CASSFTHELAAEQYF
few	TRBV29-1	TRBD1	TRBJ1-1	TGCAGCGTCCCGGGACAGGGGCACACTGAAGCTTTCTTT	CSVPGQGHTEAFF
many	TRBV20-1	.	TRBJ2-7	TGCAGTGCTAGAGAGGATGGGTATGGGTACGAGCAGTACTTC	CSAREDGYGYEQYF
.	TRBV13	.	TRBJ2-3	TGTGCCAGCAGCTTAGCCACGGGAAGAAGGGGCACAGATACGCAGTATTTT	CASSLATGRRGTDTQYF
.	TRBV30	.	TRBJ2-1	TGTGCCTGGAGTGTACTTGGGGGGGCGCTCAATGAGCAGTTCTTC	CAWSVLGGALNEQFF
few	TRBV24-1	.	TRBJ2-2	TGTGCCACCAGTCAGGGGATCGGGGAGCTGTTTTTT	CATSQGIGELFF
.	TRBV12-3/TRBV12-4	TRBD1	TRBJ2-1	TGTGCCAGCAGGGACCGGGACAGGGGTAATGAGCAGTTCTTC	CASRDRDRGNEQFF
.	TRBV9	.	TRBJ2-1	TGTGCCAGCAGCGTAAACGGGATTCAAAATAATGAGCAGTTCTTC	CASSVNGIQNNEQFF
few	TRBV7-9	.	TRBJ1-2	TGTGCCAGCAGCTTAGCGTCGCGACGGTATGGCTACACCTTC	CASSLASRRYGYTF
many	TRBV14	.	TRBJ2-5	TGTGCCAGCAGCCAGAGCAGGGAGACCCAGTACTTC	CASSQSRETQYF
.	TRBV24-1	TRBD2	TRBJ2-2	TGTGCCACCAGTGACCAATTTAGCGGGAGCCGAACCGGGGAGCTGTTTTTT	CATSDQFSGSRTGELFF
many	TRBV30	.	TRBJ2-1	TGTGCCTGGAGTGTCGGGCCGGCGGACAATGAGCAGTTCTTC	CAWSVGPADNEQFF
few	TRBV6-2/TRBV6-3	.	TRBJ2-2	TGTGCCAGCAGTTACTTGCCCGGGACGGCTATTAACACCGGGGAGCTGTTTTTT	CASSYLPGTAINTGELFF
few	TRBV5-1	TRBD2	TRBJ2-7	TGCGCCAGCAGAGCTGGGACTAGTTACTACGAGCAGTACTTC	CASRAGTSYYEQYF
many	TRBV12-3/TRBV12-4	.	TRBJ1-2	TGTGCCAGCAGTTTATGGGGTGATGGCTACACCTTC	CASSLWGDGYTF
few	TRBV27	TRBD1	TRBJ2-7	TGTGCCAGCAGTTCCCCAACAGGGGCCTACGAGCAGTACTTC	CASSSPTGAYEQYF
few	TRBV7-2	.	TRBJ2-3	TGTGCCAGCAGACCCTTCACAGATACGCAGTATTTT	CASRPFTDTQYF
many	TRBV18	.	TRBJ2-2	TGTGCCAGCTCATTTGGCCTAGCTTCCACCGGGGAGCTGTTTTTT	CASSFGLASTGELFF
many	TRBV27	.	TRBJ1-5	TGTGCCAGCAGTCAAAGCCTACGGGGACGGCCCCAGCATTTT	CASSQSLRGRPQHF
many	TRBV30	.	TRBJ2-1	TGTGCCTGGAGTTGGGGTGGATCAGGGGTTTCCTACAATGAGCAGTTCTTC	CAWSWGGSGVSYNEQFF
many	TRBV6-5	.	TRBJ2-6	TGTGCCAGCAGTTACTCGACTGGGGGCGGGGCCAACGTCCTGACTTTC	CASSYSTGGGANVLTF
few	TRBV19	TRBD2	TRBJ2-3	TGTGCCAGTAGTAAGGAGCGGGAGGCAGATACGCAGTATTTT	CASSKEREADTQYF
many	TRBV12-3/TRBV12-4	TRBD2	TRBJ2-7	TGTGCCAGCAGTCGCAAGCCGGGACTAGCGGGAGGAATATACGAGCAGTACTTC	CASSRKPGLAGGIYEQYF
many	TRBV2	.	TRBJ1-2	TGTGCCAGCAGTGCCCTTTTAAGGGACTATGGCTACACCTTC	CASSALLRDYGYTF
many	TRBV6-5	.	TRBJ2-3	TGTGCCAGCAGTTTGACTGCTATCCCCACAGATACGCAGTATTTT	CASSLTAIPTDTQYF
.	TRBV10-2	TRBD2	TRBJ2-1	TGCGCCAGCAGGTCTAGCGGGAGTGTCTACAATGAGCAGTTCTTC	CASRSSGSVYNEQFF
few	TRBV12-3/TRBV12-4	TRBD1	TRBJ2-7	TGTGCCAGCAGTTATGGACAGGGTATGTTCGAGCAGTACTTC	CASSYGQGMFEQYF
.	TRBV5-6	TRBD2	TRBJ2-1	TGTGCCAGCAGCTTGGCCGGGGCTAGCGGGAGCTCCTACAATGAGCAGTTCTTC	CASSLAGASGSSYNEQFF
many	TRBV6-5	.	TRBJ1-1	TGTGCCAGCAGTTTCGGGAGACACAGAGTTTCCCTTATGAACACTGAAGCTTTCTTT	CASSFGRHRVSLMNTEAFF
.	TRBV11-2	.	TRBJ2-1	TGTGCCAGCAGCTTGGGACGGGAGCAGCGGAATGAGCAGTTCTTC	CASSLGREQRNEQFF
.	TRBV13	.	TRBJ2-7	TGTGCCAGCAGCTTAGTTGGAGCTACCTACGAGCAGTACTTC	CASSLVGATYEQYF
.	TRBV6-5	TRBD2	TRBJ2-1	TGTGCCAGCAGTTCGGGACTAGCGGGAGGGCGGCGTTACAATGAGCAGTTCTTC	CASSSGLAGGRRYNEQFF
many	TRBV11-2	.	TRBJ1-1	TGTGCCAGCAGCCCGGTCGTGGGTTGGCAGCGGAAGACTGAAGCTTTCTTT	CASSPVVGWQRKTEAFF
.	TRBV6-1	.	TRBJ2-3	TGTGCCAGCAAGATTGGTCCTAGCACAGATACGCAGTATTTT	CASKIGPSTDTQYF
many	TRBV2	TRBD1	TRBJ2-7	TGTGCCAGCGGACAGGGGATCCACGAGCAGTACTTC	CASGQGIHEQYF
many	TRBV7-9	.	TRBJ1-1	TGTGCCAGCAGCCCGTACGGATCCCCACCTTTATGGACTGAAGCTTTCTTT	CASSPYGSPPLWTEAFF
.	TRBV4-1	.	TRBJ1-5	TGCGCCAGCAGCCAAGATCTTGGGGTGGTTAGCAATCAGCCCCAGCATTTT	CASSQDLGVVSNQPQHF
.	TRBV27	.	TRBJ2-7	TGTGCCAGCAGTGGGACTTTCACGAACTCCTACGAGCAGTACTTC	CASSGTFTNSYEQYF
.	TRBV7-6	.	TRBJ1-1	TGTGCCAGCAGCTTCCCTCCCGAGGGGGGCCGAACTGAAGCTTTCTTT	CASSFPPEGGRTEAFF
many	TRBV5-1	.	TRBJ1-1	TGCGCCAGCAGCCCAGCAGGGAAGCGAGACACTGAAGCTTTCTTT	CASSPAGKRDTEAFF
many	TRBV6-5	TRBD2	TRBJ2-1	TGTGCCAGCAGTTACGTTGGCACTAGCGGGAGGGATGAGCAGTTCTTC	CASSYVGTSGRDEQFF
many	TRBV29-1	TRBD1	TRBJ2-7	TGCAGCGTGTGGGGACAGGGTAGGAGATACGAGCAGTACTTC	CSVWGQGRRYEQYF
many	TRBV19	.	TRBJ2-7	TGTGCCAGTAGCCAAGACAGTTCCTACGAGCAGTACTTC	CASSQDSSYEQYF
once	TRBV27	TRBD1	TRBJ1-6	TGTGCCAGCAGTTTTTACGAGGGACAGGCAAATTCACCCCTCCACTTT	CASSFYEGQANSPLHF
few	TRBV29-1	.	TRBJ2-5	TGCAGCGCAGAACAGGTGATACAAGAGACCCAGTACTTC	CSAEQVIQETQYF
many	TRBV18	.	TRBJ1-2	TGTGCCAGCTCACCAAAGAGACAGAACTATGGCTACACCTTC	CASSPKRQNYGYTF
many	TRBV19	TRBD1	TRBJ2-7	TGTGCCAGTAGTGGCGCAGGGGGCGCCTACGAGCAGTACTTC	CASSGAGGAYEQYF
few	TRBV27	TRBD2	TRBJ2-1	TGTGCCAGCAGTTTTGGTGCGGGAGGGCGTTTGAATGAGCAGTTCTTC	CASSFGAGGRLNEQFF
few	TRBV7-2	TRBD2	TRBJ2-7	TGTGCCAGCAGCTTATTCGGCAGTAGCGCGGGAGCAGGTGAGCAGTACTTC	CASSLFGSSAGAGEQYF
few	TRBV19	TRBD2	TRBJ2-7	TGTGCCAGTAGTACTAGACTAGCGGTCCTCTACGAGCAGTACTTC	CASSTRLAVLYEQYF
many	TRBV20-1	.	TRBJ1-5	TGCAGTGCTAGAGAGGGAAATGGCAATCAGCCCCAGCATTTT	CSAREGNGNQPQHF
few	TRBV29-1	.	TRBJ2-3	TGCAGCGCTCGACGCGAGGGTTGGTCAGATACGCAGTATTTT	CSARREGWSDTQYF
many	TRBV20-1	TRBD2	TRBJ2-7	TGCAGTGCTACCCCAGTTAAAGCGGGACCACGCTCCTACGAGCAGTACTTC	CSATPVKAGPRSYEQYF
many	TRBV11-3	TRBD2	TRBJ2-1	TGTGCCAGCAGCTTAGTCCTGGGCAAGCGGGAGAATGAGCAGTTCTTC	CASSLVLGKRENEQFF